This passage covers 26 T cell receptor beta chains from one sample sequenced in a study of Ad26.COV2.S vaccination and SARS-CoV-2 variants (dated by TCRdb to the early 2020s). Receptor amplification or capture employed the immunoSEQ multiplex PCR assay. Imported from immuneACCESS, the table was reduced by TCRdb to in-frame sequences with V and J called. These copies leave out some clones; in studies compared against another copy, an unresolved V gene accounts for under half, and the cause of the remainder is not known. The sample yields about 350,000 clones; under 95% were counted once. 3% to 5% of the sample is taken by the ten largest. What this sample's time point label stands for: individuals recovered from natural SARS-CoV-2 infection. The sample was peripheral blood, taken after recovery from COVID-19. These receptors originate from a human donor who had recovered from COVID-19.

The chain joins TRBV6-5 to TRBJ2-7; TRBD2 might be the D (6 bases). Trimming shortened V by 6 bases and J by 2 bases, and 11 bases separated the two germline ends. CDR3 length: 13 residues. Per the germline V gene, CDR1 is MNHEY and CDR2 is SVGAGI. CDR3 residues: CASSRDLTYEQYF. The DNA of the CDR3 is TGTGCCAGCAGCCGGGACTTAACCTACGAGCAGTACTTC.

The rearrangement joins TRBV10-3 to TRBJ2-1; D call uncertain. The ends were cut back, 3 bases at V and 0 bases at J, with 3 bases in the middle. The CDR3 length is 13 residues. Germline lookup yields CDR1 ENHRY and CDR2 SYGVKD. CDR3 coding DNA: TGTGCCATCAGTGACACCTCCTACAATGAGCAGTTCTTC. It translates to CAISDTSYNEQFF.

This sequence joins TRBV24-1 and TRBJ2-1, with 9 bases aligning to TRBD1. Germline CDR1 and CDR2: KGHDR and SFDVKD. V shed 2 bases and J 7 bases; nucleotides not matched to a gene: 2. The CDR3 length is 14 residues. The DNA for the CDR3 is TGTGCCACCAGTGATTCCGGGACAGGGAATGAGCAGTTCTTC. Amino acid sequence: CATSDSGTGNEQFF.

V usage is TRBV19 and J usage is TRBJ2-1, with TRBD2 matching over 7 bases. This CDR3 has 14 amino acids. Germline values: CDR1 LNHDA, CDR2 SQIVND (reference sequence). Trimming took 6 bases from V and 2 from J; bases not matched to a gene: 4. The CDR3, as DNA: TGTGCCAGTAGCCCTAGCGGCGCCTACAATGAGCAGTTCTTC. It specifies CASSPSGAYNEQFF.

V and J are TRBV6-1 and TRBJ1-5; the D gene is possibly TRBD1 (6 bases). V was trimmed by 2 bases and J by 2 bases, leaving 7 bases between them. The germline gives CDR1 MNHNS, CDR2 SASEGT. The CDR3 contains 14 residues. The CDR3 sequence is CASSEYRGNQPQHF. In nucleotides, the CDR3 is TGTGCCAGCAGTGAATACAGGGGCAATCAGCCCCAGCATTTT.

This chain joins TRBV5-1 and TRBJ1-2, with a possible D match to TRBD1 (6 bases). In germline, CDR1 is SGHRS, CDR2 YFSETQ. V lost 4 bases, J lost 2 bases, and 12 bases lay in between. CDR3 length: 14 residues. The CDR3 reads CASSLSGQNYGYTF. The CDR3 nucleotides read TGCGCCAGCAGCCTAAGCGGACAGAACTATGGCTACACCTTC.

This clone was recorded once. Other DNA sequences in the same sample also yield this CDR3. The chain joins TRBV7-9 to TRBJ2-3; D perhaps matches TRBD1 (6 bases). Trimming took off 5 bases at V and 0 bases at J, with 9 bases between the two ends. The germline CDR1 and CDR2 sequences are SEHNR and FQNEAQ (reference sequence). CDR3 length: 14 residues. The CDR3 loop is CASSPRGSTDTQYF. The CDR3 coding sequence is TGTGCCAGCAGCCCGAGGGGGAGCACAGATACGCAGTATTTT.

V usage is TRBV19 and J usage is TRBJ1-2; D might be TRBD1 (5 bases). Germline V gene lookup returns CDR1 LNHDA and CDR2 SQIVND (reference sequence). V was pared by 7 bases and J by 6 bases, with 21 bases between. The CDR3 is made up of 15 amino acids. CDR3: CASTGVRGHVNGYTF. CDR3 nucleotides: TGTGCCAGTACGGGTGTGAGGGGCCATGTCAATGGCTACACCTTC.

This rearrangement joins TRBV4-1 to TRBJ1-4, with 7 bases that match TRBD1. Trimming cost V 2 bases and J 7 bases; bases outside gene matches: 10. There are 16 residues in the CDR3. Germline CDR1 and CDR2: MGHRA and YSYEKL. The CDR3 bases are TGCGCCAGCAGCCAATTCAGTGACAGGGTGGGTGAAAAACTGTTTTTT. It yields the protein CASSQFSDRVGEKLFF.

The rearrangement uses TRBV5-4 and TRBJ1-1; possibly TRBD1 for D (5 bases). CDR1 is SGHNT, CDR2 YYREEE, per germline (reference sequence). Trimming took 5 bases from V and 5 from J, leaving 13 bases between them. The CDR3 is 13 amino acids. As DNA, the CDR3 is TGTGCCAGCAGGGATGACTGGGGGACTGAAGCTTTCTTT. Translation gives CASRDDWGTEAFF.

The chain carries TRBV12-5 and TRBJ1-2; the D gene is possibly TRBD1 (6 bases). This CDR3 comprises 17 residues. Deletions cut 0 bases from V and 2 bases from J, with 16 bases between. Germline V gene data show CDR1 as LGHNT and CDR2 as FRNRAP. The CDR3 spells CASGLVLGPTGNYGYTF. The CDR3 DNA follows: TGTGCTAGTGGTTTGGTATTAGGGCCAACAGGGAACTATGGCTACACCTTC.

This clone was found once. The rearrangement links TRBV5-1 to TRBJ1-3, with no clear D. Germline CDR1 is SGHRS and CDR2 is YFSETQ. The CDR3 spans 13 residues. Trimming took 4 bases from V and 3 from J, leaving 8 bases between them. In nucleotides, the CDR3 is TGCGCCAGCAGCCCCTTAGTTGGAAACACCATATATTTT. Protein sequence: CASSPLVGNTIYF.

The chain is built from TRBV6-4 and TRBJ1-5, with D maybe TRBD1 (5 bases). From germline, CDR1 is MRHNA and CDR2 SNTAGT. V was pared by 0 bases and J by 0 bases, with 15 bases between. The CDR3 loop spans 18 amino acids. CDR3 nucleotide sequence: TGTGCCAGCAGTGACTCGAACTTGCAGGGACCTAGCAATCAGCCCCAGCATTTT. The encoded protein is CASSDSNLQGPSNQPQHF.

The V and J genes are TRBV6-2 or TRBV6-3 and TRBJ1-5; a weak D match, TRBD1 (5 bases). V was shortened by 5 bases and J by 4 bases, with 15 bases between the two germline ends. Germline V gene lookup returns CDR1 MNHEY and CDR2 SVGEGT. The CDR3 has 15 amino acids. CDR3 in amino acids: CASSPQNRGNQPQHF. For the CDR3, the DNA is TGTGCCAGCAGTCCCCAGAATAGGGGAAATCAGCCCCAGCATTTT.

This chain joins TRBV4-1 and TRBJ2-2, with TRBD2 identical over 16 bases. Germline values: CDR1 MGHRA, CDR2 YSYEKL. Trimming took 2 bases from V and 3 from J; bases not matched to a gene: 6. The length of the CDR3 is 19 residues. CDR3 amino acids: CASSQPGLAGGRDTGELFF. The CDR3, as DNA: TGCGCCAGCAGCCAACCGGGACTAGCGGGGGGGCGTGACACCGGGGAGCTGTTTTTT.

V gene TRBV5-1 combines with J gene TRBJ1-3; D might be TRBD1 (5 bases). The germline gives CDR1 SGHRS, CDR2 YFSETQ. V was pared by 4 bases and J by 4 bases, with 9 bases between. This CDR3 comprises 13 residues. CDR3 sequence reads: CASSPGDGNTIYF. The CDR3, as DNA: TGCGCCAGCAGCCCGGGGGACGGAAACACCATATATTTT.

The V gene is TRBV11-3, the J gene TRBJ1-1; 8 bases line up with TRBD1. The germline V gene encodes CDR1 SGHNT and CDR2 YENEEA. J lost 0 bases, V lost 1 base, and 13 bases had no gene match. There are 19 residues in the CDR3. CDR3 sequence reads: CASSLVPQGGGQMNTEAFF. The CDR3 bases are TGTGCCAGCAGCTTAGTTCCACAGGGGGGGGGACAGATGAACACTGAAGCTTTCTTT. Full variable domain (rest looked up from reference TRBV11-3 and TRBJ1-1): EAGVVQSPRYKIIEKKQPVAFWCNPISGHNTLYWYLQNLGQGPELLIRYENEEAVDDSQLPKDRFSAERLKGVDSTLKIQPAELGDSAVYLCASSLVPQGGGQMNTEAFFGQGTRLTVV.

Regarding this clone: The same CDR3 arises from other DNA sequences in this sample as well. V usage is TRBV12-3 or TRBV12-4 and J usage is TRBJ2-7; D not resolved. With 6 bases removed from V and 0 bases from J, the gap between germline ends came to 6 bases. The CDR3 spans 12 residues. In DNA, the CDR3 is TGTGCCAGCAGCTCGAGCTCCTACGAGCAGTACTTC. It is translated as CASSSSSYEQYF.

The chain has TRBV6-5 and TRBJ1-4; possibly TRBD1 for D (5 bases). The V end was cut by 5 bases, the J end by 3 bases, with 13 bases between. Germline values: CDR1 MNHEY, CDR2 SVGAGI. This CDR3 region has 15 residues. CDR3: CASSLGRRPNEKLFF. The CDR3 DNA reads TGTGCCAGCAGTCTGGGACGGAGGCCTAATGAAAAACTGTTTTTT.

This rearrangement joins TRBV18 to TRBJ1-6; possible D gene TRBD1, 5 bases. Germline-derived CDR1 and CDR2 are KGHSH and LQKENI. The CDR3 has 15 amino acids. With 1 base removed from V and 5 bases from J, the gap between germline ends came to 9 bases. Here the CDR3 reads CASSPLGGDNSPLHF. The CDR3 DNA sequence: TGTGCCAGCTCACCACTCGGAGGGGATAATTCACCCCTCCACTTT.

The gene calls are TRBV15 and TRBJ1-5; weak D call: TRBD1 (5 bases). Deletions cut 2 bases from V and 7 bases from J, with 12 bases between. There are 14 residues in the CDR3. CDR1 is LNHNV, CDR2 YYDKDF, per germline (reference sequence). The CDR3 DNA is TGTGCCACCAGCAGACAGGGAGACGGACAGCCCCAGCATTTT. This gives the protein CATSRQGDGQPQHF.

The chain employs TRBV27 and TRBJ2-3, with D hard to call. V dropped 5 bases and J dropped 2 bases, with 11 bases sitting between them. Germline CDR1 is MNHEY and CDR2 is SMNVEV (reference sequence). This CDR3 comprises 14 residues. The CDR3 sequence is CASSLQSNTDTQYF. The CDR3 DNA is TGTGCCAGCAGTCTCCAGAGCAACACAGATACGCAGTATTTT.

The chain combines TRBV19 with TRBJ2-2, with 12 bases aligning to TRBD2. V was clipped by 5 bases and J by 2 bases; unmatched bases: 6. Germline V gene sequence: CDR1 LNHDA, CDR2 SQIVND (reference sequence). This CDR3 spans 17 amino acids. The CDR3 DNA reads as TGTGCCAGTAGTGTGTCTAGCGGGGGGGCAAACACCGGGGAGCTGTTTTTT. Its translation: CASSVSSGGANTGELFF.

The rearrangement joins TRBV2 to TRBJ1-4, with TRBD1 matching over 8 bases. CDR1 is SNHLY, CDR2 FYNNEI, per germline. The CDR3 extends over 14 amino acids. Trimming at V came to 6 bases and at J to 8 bases, leaving 8 bases not matched to a gene. The CDR3 loop is CASSRRGLREKLFF. The CDR3, as DNA: TGTGCCAGCAGCCGCAGGGGGCTAAGGGAAAAACTGTTTTTT.

This chain joins TRBV4-3 and TRBJ1-2, with D unclear. Trimming removed 0 bases from V and 8 bases from J, with 13 bases in between. The CDR3 runs to 14 residues. Germline V gene data show CDR1 as LGHNA and CDR2 as YSLEER. The CDR3 region is CASSQDQAGIGYTF. In DNA, the CDR3 is TGCGCCAGCAGCCAAGATCAAGCAGGCATCGGCTACACCTTC.

The chain links TRBV13 to TRBJ2-7, with 8 bases that match TRBD1. With 6 bases clipped from V and 5 bases from J, the junction kept 9 bases outside the gene matches. There are 14 residues in the CDR3. Germline CDR1 PRHDT, CDR2 FYEKMQ (reference sequence). CDR3 DNA sequence: TGTGCCAGCAGGGTCCGACAGGGGTGGAACGAGCAGTACTTC. It codes for CASRVRQGWNEQYF.